Below, one T cell receptor (beta chain) is given with its context. The antigen is unknown. This entry comes from a study of blood T cells in healthy people across ages. Regarding the study as a whole: Lack of knowledge of donor CMV status possibly confounded expanded clonotype changes.

Unmatched junction bases numbered 8, after V lost 1 base and J lost 7 bases. Per germline, CDR1 MGHRA and CDR2 YSYEKL. CDR3 length: 16 residues. Together with a sample-barcoded 5' primer, a J-beta primer mix was included in a second PCR lasting roughly 6 to 12 cycles. Using its own MiXCR run on the 5' RACE reads, TCRdb lists one record per CDR3 protein. The repertoire has some 1.5 million distinct CDR3 sequences, approximately 39% of them found once; the top ten carry about 4.1%. The rearrangement uses TRBV4-1 and TRBJ1-5, with 9 bases aligning to TRBD1. The sample comprised blood. The sequence was collected from a woman aged 18 to 35 in good health. The CDR3: CASSQGNRGREQPQHF. The CDR3 coding sequence is TGCGCCAGCAGCCAAGGCAACAGGGGGCGCGAGCAGCCCCAGCATTTT.